Each of the 20 T cell receptor beta chains below was sequenced from the same sample in a study of T-cell reconstitution after alpha-beta-depleted transplantation in children. A library of TCRbeta sequences, prepared with unique molecular identifiers, was generated. TCRdb fed the PCR reads into MiXCR, producing one record per CDR3 protein. The sample has some 350,000 distinct CDR3 sequences; over 9% are singletons. The sequencing used PBMCs from the stem cell graft donor, collected from the stem cell graft. The receptors were sampled from a human donor who donated a stem cell graft to a child with acute lymphoblastic leukemia.

The rearrangement links TRBV12-3 or TRBV12-4 to TRBJ2-7; 7 bases match TRBD1. V dropped 6 bases and J dropped 3; count of bases not matched to a gene: 8. The CDR3 sequence is 14 residues long. CDR3: CASSTGAYFYEQYF. CDR3 coding DNA: TGTGCCAGCAGCACAGGGGCCTACTTCTACGAGCAGTACTTC.

This clonotype was detected many times. This sequence joins TRBV20-1 and TRBJ2-2; the match to TRBD2 covers 8 bases. The CDR3 has 15 residues. Per germline, CDR1 DFQATT and CDR2 SNEGSKA (reference sequence). V gave up 5 bases and J gave up 0 bases; unmatched junction bases: 5. CDR3 coding DNA: TGCAGTGCTGGGTATAGCGGGGCGAACACCGGGGAGCTGTTTTTT. Translated: CSAGYSGANTGELFF.

V and J are TRBV12-3 or TRBV12-4 and TRBJ2-7; 7 bases are a match to TRBD2. J gave up 5 bases and V 1 base, and 8 bases lay outside the gene matches. The CDR3 is 15 residues long. The CDR3 DNA is TGTGCCAGCAGTTTAGGCCGGGACTATAAGGACGAGCAGTACTTC. Translation: CASSLGRDYKDEQYF.

This clonotype was counted only a few times. This rearrangement joins TRBV20-1 to TRBJ2-7; TRBD2 matches 10 bases. Trimming removed 6 bases from V and 3 bases from J; junction bases left unmatched: 8. Germline values: CDR1 DFQATT, CDR2 SNEGSKA (reference sequence). The CDR3 spans 14 residues. CDR3 in amino acids: CSAPRTSGGYEQYF. CDR3 in DNA: TGCAGTGCCCCTAGGACTAGCGGAGGCTACGAGCAGTACTTC.

J is TRBJ1-2 and V is TRBV18; 10 bases agree with TRBD1. Germline V CDR1 and CDR2: KGHSH, LQKENI. CDR3 length equals 16 residues. V lost 3 bases to trimming and J lost 6 bases; unmatched junction nucleotides: 10. In DNA form, the CDR3 reads TGTGCCAGCTCACCCCAACGGACAGGGGGTGAAGATGGCTACACCTTC. Its translation: CASSPQRTGGEDGYTF.

CDR3 bases: TGCGCCAGCAGCTCTCCATCCGAAGGAGGACAAGAGACCCAGTACTTC. Amino acids: CASSSPSEGGQETQYF. This chain links TRBV5-1 with TRBJ2-5; a possible D gene is TRBD2 (5 bases). The CDR3 has 16 amino acids. Germline CDR1 and CDR2: SGHRS and YFSETQ. Trimming stripped 3 bases from V and 2 bases from J, with 17 bases between. Full variable domain (missing parts from reference TRBV5-1 and TRBJ2-5): KAGVTQTPRYLIKTRGQQVTLSCSPISGHRSVSWYQQTPGQGLQFLFEYFSETQRNKGNFPGRFSGRQFSNSRSEMNVSTLELGDSALYLCASSSPSEGGQETQYFGPGTRLLVL.

In its sample, this clonotype was seen a few times. This chain links TRBV9 with TRBJ1-4, with unresolved D. Looked up from germline, CDR1 is SGDLS and CDR2 is YYNGEE. The CDR3 totals 15 residues. Trimming left V 0 bases short and J 4 bases short, with 10 bases between. CDR3 loop: CASSVDGLGNEKLFF. The CDR3 DNA sequence: TGTGCCAGCAGCGTAGACGGGTTGGGTAATGAAAAACTGTTTTTT.

This chain joins TRBV29-1 and TRBJ2-3; a weak D match, TRBD1 (5 bases). Looked up from germline, CDR1 is SQVTM and CDR2 is ANQGSEA. The CDR3 is 12 residues long. Trimming left V 6 bases short and J 2 bases short, with 9 bases between. This chain's CDR3 is CSVGDATDTQYF. The CDR3 DNA reads TGCAGCGTAGGGGATGCCACAGATACGCAGTATTTT.

In its sample, this clonotype was seen once. The chain has TRBV27 and TRBJ2-7; 10 positions agree with TRBD2. V shed 10 bases and J 5 bases; nucleotides not matched to a gene: 5. CDR1 MNHEY and CDR2 SMNVEV come from the germline V gene (reference sequence). This CDR3 is 12 amino acids long. This CDR3 is CATGLAGDEQYF. For the CDR3, the DNA is TGTGCCACCGGGCTAGCGGGAGACGAGCAGTACTTC.

In its sample, this clonotype was seen a few times. The chain links TRBV20-1 to TRBJ1-1; a possible D gene is TRBD1 (5 bases). Trimming took 2 bases from V and 5 from J, leaving 15 bases between them. CDR1 is DFQATT and CDR2 is SNEGSKA in the germline V gene (reference sequence). The CDR3 has 14 residues. The CDR3 is CSARQMGVTTEAFF. The CDR3 nucleotides read TGCAGTGCTAGACAAATGGGGGTGACGACTGAAGCTTTCTTT.

This clonotype was recorded a few times. The chain joins TRBV27 to TRBJ2-7, with 8 bases lining up with TRBD2. V gave up 0 bases and J gave up 3 bases; unmatched junction bases: 4. Germline CDR1 reads MNHEY; CDR2 reads SMNVEV (reference sequence). The length of the CDR3 is 15 residues. CDR3 coding DNA: TGTGCCAGCAGTTTATCAGCGGGAGCGAACTACGAGCAGTACTTC. Translated, it gives CASSLSAGANYEQYF.

In its sample, this clonotype was seen a few times. The V call is TRBV11-2, the J call TRBJ2-7, with D perhaps being TRBD1 or TRBD2 (5 bases each). Between the trimmed V and J ends, which lost 4 bases and 6 bases, there was a span of 28 bases. CDR1 SGHAT and CDR2 FQNNGV come from the germline V gene. The CDR3 spans 18 residues. The CDR3 region has the DNA TGTGCCAGCAGCTCGCCTACCTACCTGGGGGACCCATTGGTCGAGCAGTACTTC. Protein: CASSSPTYLGDPLVEQYF.

This clonotype appeared a few times. The chain links TRBV7-9 to TRBJ2-1, with a possible D match to TRBD2 (6 bases). Germline lookup yields CDR1 SEHNR and CDR2 FQNEAQ (reference sequence). This CDR3 spans 16 amino acids. Trimming stripped 6 bases from V and 4 bases from J, with 19 bases between. CDR3 DNA sequence: TGTGCCAGCAGTGATAAACCGGGACTTAAATACAATGAGCAGTTCTTC. This sequence encodes CASSDKPGLKYNEQFF.

The gene calls are TRBV28 and TRBJ1-3, with D perhaps TRBD1 (5 bases). This CDR3 has 16 residues. Germline values: CDR1 MDHEN, CDR2 SYDVKM. V lost 4 bases and J 0 bases, leaving 13 bases between the germline ends. The CDR3 bases are TGTGCCAGCAGTTCTCCTGGGGGGAGCTCTGGAAACACCATATATTTT. Encoded protein: CASSSPGGSSGNTIYF.

The rearrangement uses TRBV6-5 and TRBJ1-5, with unresolved D. Trimming removed 0 bases at V and 5 bases at J, with 11 bases between. This CDR3 is built from 15 residues. Germline CDR1 and CDR2: MNHEY and SVGAGI. The CDR3 reads CASSYSRLPDQPQHF. The CDR3 DNA reads as TGTGCCAGCAGTTACTCGAGGCTTCCCGATCAGCCCCAGCATTTT.

In its sample, this clonotype was seen a few times. The chain uses TRBV18 and TRBJ2-1; 12 nucleotides line up with TRBD2. CDR3 length equals 16 residues. From germline, CDR1 is KGHSH and CDR2 LQKENI. V lost 3 bases, J lost 5 bases, and 5 bases stayed unmatched. CDR3 DNA sequence: TGTGCCAGCTCACCCACTAGCGGGAGGTACGACAATGAGCAGTTCTTC. Amino acids: CASSPTSGRYDNEQFF.

Details on this clonotype: One end of the junction is discordant with germline, which a read error may explain. This chain links TRBV5-1 with TRBJ2-1; 14 bases line up with TRBD2. This CDR3 comprises 15 residues. Germline-derived CDR1 and CDR2 are SGHRS and YFSETQ. Written as DNA, the CDR3 is TGCTCCAGCAGCCCGGGACTAGCGGGAGTGAATGAGCAGTTCTTC. It yields the protein CSSSPGLAGVNEQFF.

Only a few counts were recorded for this clonotype. The V and J genes are TRBV25-1 and TRBJ2-3, with 7 bases aligning to TRBD2. The V gene end was trimmed by 7 bases and the J gene end by 2 bases; junction bases not matched to a gene: 6. The CDR3 is 14 amino acids. Germline CDR1 reads MGHDK; CDR2 reads SYGVNS. As DNA, the CDR3 is TGTGCCAGCAACCCCAGCGGGGACACAGATACGCAGTATTTT. Amino acid sequence: CASNPSGDTDTQYF.

The genes are TRBV10-3 and TRBJ1-1; possible D gene TRBD1, 5 bases. Germline V gene sequence: CDR1 ENHRY, CDR2 SYGVKD. This CDR3 contains 12 residues. Trimming cost V 6 bases and J 1 base, with 6 bases left between them. The DNA for the CDR3 is TGTGCCATCAGAGGGACGAACACTGAAGCTTTCTTT. This gives the protein CAIRGTNTEAFF.

This clonotype was counted between two and nine times. The rearrangement uses TRBV7-3 and TRBJ2-5; 7 nucleotides match TRBD2. Germline V gene data show CDR1 as SGHTA and CDR2 as FQGTGA. The CDR3 is 13 residues long. The ends lost 3 bases at V and 5 bases at J; junction bases unmatched: 3. CDR3 protein: CASSFMGGETQYF. The CDR3 nucleotides read TGTGCCAGCAGCTTTATGGGAGGGGAGACCCAGTACTTC.